These 28 T cell receptor beta chains were sequenced from one sample in a study of breast tumors, draining lymph nodes, adjacent tissues. MiXCR, run by TCRdb on the multiplex PCR reads, gives a single entry per CDR3 protein. The sample includes 150,000 to 250,000 distinct CDR3 sequences, 31% of them seen just once. Samples came from axillary lymph nodes draining the breast cancer. The sequenced sample was axillary lymph node tissue. All receptors come from a female donor with breast cancer. Some clones in this sample may be carry-over from other donors' samples.

This clonotype was observed a single time. It may be a read error: a sequence one base away is much more abundant. V usage is TRBV6-6 and J usage is TRBJ2-3; 10 bases match TRBD2. From germline, CDR1 is MNHNY and CDR2 SVGAGI (reference sequence). V gave up 7 bases and J gave up 2 bases; unmatched junction bases: 9. The CDR3 covers 16 residues. In DNA form, the CDR3 reads TGTGCCAGCAAACTAGCGGGGTGGAGTGTCACAGATACGCAGTATTTT. Translating gives CASKLAGWSVTDTQYF.

This clonotype showed up many times. The chain uses TRBV5-1 and TRBJ2-7; TRBD2 might be the D (6 bases). Looked up from germline, CDR1 is SGHRS and CDR2 is YFSETQ. The CDR3 has 14 amino acids. The ends were cut back, 2 bases at V and 7 bases at J, with 16 bases in the middle. The CDR3: CASSLMDYRGEQYF. The CDR3 region has the DNA TGCGCCAGCAGCTTAATGGACTACCGAGGGGAGCAGTACTTC.

This clonotype has at least ten counts. At one end, the junction sequence differs from germline, possibly due to a read error. The V gene is TRBV20-1, the J gene TRBJ1-2, with D maybe TRBD1 (5 bases). This CDR3 is built from 12 residues. CDR1 is DFQATT, CDR2 SNEGSKA, per germline (reference sequence). CDR3 residues: CSARWGNYGSTF. Written as DNA, the CDR3 is TGCAGTGCTAGATGGGGGAACTATGGCTCCACCTTC.

This clonotype was counted a few times. A much larger clonotype is one base distant, so this may be a read error. V gene TRBV11-2 combines with J gene TRBJ2-7, with D tentatively TRBD2 (6 bases). The CDR3 is made up of 16 amino acids. Germline V gene sequence: CDR1 SGHAT, CDR2 FQNNGV. The germline V and J ends were trimmed by 2 bases and 1 base, with 15 bases remaining between them. The CDR3 sequence: CASSLPAGPASYEQYF. As DNA, the CDR3 is TGTGCCAGCAGCTTACCCGCGGGACCAGCGTCCTACGAGCAGTACTTC.

This chain links TRBV18 with TRBJ1-3, with D tentatively TRBD1 (5 bases). The V end was cut by 3 bases, the J end by 3 bases, with 18 bases between. The CDR3 consists of 17 residues. Germline loops: CDR1 KGHSH, CDR2 LQKENI. The CDR3 region is CASSPGSRDHSGNTIYF. CDR3 nucleotide sequence: TGTGCCAGCTCACCTGGAAGCAGGGATCACAGTGGAAACACCATATATTTT.

Ten or more counts support this clonotype. The rearrangement links TRBV5-4 to TRBJ2-5, with TRBD2 matching 10 bases. The CDR3 has 16 residues. V lost 4 bases and J lost 4; bases outside the gene matches: 10. From germline, CDR1 is SGHNT and CDR2 YYREEE (reference sequence). CDR3 sequence (DNA): TGTGCCAGCAGCGTGACTAGCGGGTCGGGAGGAGAGACCCAGTACTTC. Translated: CASSVTSGSGGETQYF.

This clonotype has ten or more counts. The rearrangement uses TRBV20-1 and TRBJ2-3; tentatively, D is TRBD1 (5 bases). Germline V gene sequence: CDR1 DFQATT, CDR2 SNEGSKA (reference sequence). This CDR3 spans 13 amino acids. V was shortened by 3 bases and J by 1 base, with 8 bases between the two germline ends. In DNA, the CDR3 is TGCAGTGCTAGGGGGCCGGGCACAGATACGCAGTATTTT. Protein sequence: CSARGPGTDTQYF.

This clonotype was detected many times. V and J are TRBV4-1 and TRBJ2-7; 13 nucleotides agree with TRBD2. V dropped 4 bases and J dropped 3; count of bases not matched to a gene: 6. CDR1 and CDR2 (germline): MGHRA, YSYEKL. CDR3 length equals 16 residues. The CDR3 nucleotides are TGCGCCAGCAGCCCTGGACTAGCGGGAGTCTTCTACGAGCAGTACTTC. It translates to CASSPGLAGVFYEQYF.

V and J are TRBV25-1 and TRBJ1-6, with a tentative D call TRBD1 (5 bases). The germline CDR1 and CDR2 sequences are MGHDK and SYGVNS. V was pared by 4 bases and J by 7 bases, with 14 bases between. The CDR3 extends over 15 amino acids. CDR3 region: CASSARIEGNSPLHF. CDR3 coding DNA: TGTGCCAGCAGTGCTAGGATCGAGGGGAATTCACCCCTCCACTTT. Combining the CDR3 with reference TRBV25-1 and TRBJ1-6 gives the whole variable domain EADIYQTPRYLVIGTGKKITLECSQTMGHDKMYWYQQDPGMELHLIHYSYGVNSTEKGDLSSESTVSRIRTEHFPLTLESARPSHTSQYLCASSARIEGNSPLHFGNGTRLTVT.

There are many counts of this clonotype. V gene TRBV12-3 or TRBV12-4 combines with J gene TRBJ1-2; perhaps TRBD1 as D (5 bases). Trimming took off 7 bases at V and 4 bases at J, with 10 bases between the two ends. CDR3 length: 12 residues. The CDR3 sequence: CASKGTFYGYTF. The CDR3 nucleotides read TGTGCCAGCAAGGGGACTTTCTATGGCTACACCTTC.

The chain links TRBV2 to TRBJ1-3; 9 bases line up with TRBD1. Germline CDR1 reads SNHLY; CDR2 reads FYNNEI. With V trimmed by 6 bases and J by 0 bases, 3 bases remained unmatched. The CDR3 contains 15 residues. The CDR3 DNA reads TGTGCCAGCAGGGGGACAGGGAGCTCTGGAAACACCATATATTTT. This gives the protein CASRGTGSSGNTIYF.

The genes are TRBV6-5 and TRBJ2-4, with a tentative D call TRBD1 (7 bases). V lost 6 bases to trimming and J lost 7 bases, with 22 bases between them. The CDR3 has 16 amino acids. The germline CDR1 and CDR2 sequences are MNHEY and SVGAGI. DNA of the CDR3: TGTGCCAGCAGCCCTCAACCGACAGGGAGGTTGAACATTCAGTACTTC. Translation: CASSPQPTGRLNIQYF.

The table lists this clonotype with many counts. V and J are TRBV11-3 and TRBJ2-1; 8 bases fit TRBD1. The CDR3 is 13 residues long. Germline V lookup: CDR1 SGHNT, CDR2 YENEEA. Germline trimming cut 0 bases from V and 10 bases from J; bases unmatched to any gene: 2. This chain's CDR3 is CASSLERDREQFF. The CDR3, as DNA: TGTGCCAGCAGCTTAGAGAGGGACAGGGAGCAGTTCTTC.

This clonotype was recorded many times. The chain joins TRBV5-1 to TRBJ1-4; D uncertain. Trimming took off 2 bases at V and 7 bases at J, with 12 bases between the two ends. The CDR3 extends over 14 amino acids. Germline V lookup: CDR1 SGHRS, CDR2 YFSETQ. The CDR3 sequence is CASSLGSTSEKLFF. CDR3 DNA: TGCGCCAGCAGCTTAGGGTCCACGAGTGAAAAACTGTTTTTT.

In this sample, this clonotype turned up many times. The chain carries TRBV7-8 and TRBJ2-2; D tentatively fits TRBD1 or TRBD2 (6 bases each). The CDR3 is made up of 15 amino acids. Germline assignment: CDR1 SGHVS and CDR2 FQNEAQ. Trimming pared 5 bases from V and 3 bases from J, leaving 13 bases between. CDR3 nucleotide sequence: TGTGCCAGCAGCCTGGTGGGGGGCGACACCGGGGAGCTGTTTTTT. It translates to CASSLVGGDTGELFF.

This clonotype was found many times. The chain joins TRBV19 to TRBJ2-7, with TRBD1 matching over 7 bases. The CDR3 spans 15 residues. Germline V gives CDR1 LNHDA, CDR2 SQIVND (reference sequence). Trimming at V came to 5 bases and at J to 2 bases, leaving 9 bases not matched to a gene. CDR3 sequence reads: CASSLRTGHAYEQYF. The DNA of the CDR3 is TGTGCCAGTAGTCTGCGGACAGGTCACGCCTACGAGCAGTACTTC. Supplemented by reference TRBV19 and TRBJ2-7, the full variable domain reads DGGITQSPKYLFRKEGQNVTLSCEQNLNHDAMYWYRQDPGQGLRLIYYSQIVNDFQKGDIAEGYSVSREKKESFPLTVTSAQKNPTAFYLCASSLRTGHAYEQYFGPGTRLTVT.

This clonotype showed up many times. The V gene is TRBV10-3, the J gene TRBJ1-3; the D is unclear. The CDR3 length is 17 residues. The germline V gene encodes CDR1 ENHRY and CDR2 SYGVKD. With 0 bases removed from V and 4 bases from J, the gap between germline ends came to 16 bases. The CDR3 loop is CAISESPPSLSGNTIYF. The CDR3 nucleotides read TGTGCCATCAGTGAGTCCCCACCCAGCTTATCCGGAAACACCATATATTTT.

A few counts support this clonotype. The chain joins TRBV6-6 to TRBJ2-1; 9 nucleotides match TRBD1. The CDR3 sequence is 16 residues long. V lost 4 bases and J lost 5; bases outside the gene matches: 9. CDR1 is MNHNY and CDR2 is SVGAGI in the germline V gene (reference sequence). CDR3 amino acids: CASSSGGTGLHNEQFF. CDR3 coding DNA: TGTGCCAGCAGTTCTGGAGGGACAGGGCTTCACAATGAGCAGTTCTTC.

The CDR3 spells CASTRLGRDTEAFF. CDR3 sequence (DNA): TGTGCCAGCACCCGCCTAGGAAGGGACACTGAAGCTTTCTTT. The genes are TRBV9 and TRBJ1-1; the D is unclear. Per germline, CDR1 SGDLS and CDR2 YYNGEE. Trimming took 6 bases from V and 3 from J, leaving 15 bases between them. The CDR3 loop spans 14 amino acids.

The sample holds many counts of this clonotype. V is TRBV10-3 and J is TRBJ1-2; D possibly corresponds to TRBD1 (5 bases). Germline V gene lookup returns CDR1 ENHRY and CDR2 SYGVKD. Trimming shortened V by 7 bases and J by 6 bases, and 9 bases separated the two germline ends. The CDR3 has 11 residues. The CDR3 DNA follows: TGTGCCATCACGGGGGGTGATGGCTACACCTTC. Amino acids: CAITGGDGYTF.

Regarding this clonotype: A much more abundant neighbour one base away suggests this may be a read error. The CDR3 coding sequence is TGCGCCAGCAGCTCGTGGGGGGGGGGCGTGGGAAATGGGCAGTTCTTC. Translation: CASSSWGGGVGNGQFF. This chain joins TRBV5-1 and TRBJ2-1; possibly TRBD2 for D (7 bases). The CDR3 spans 16 residues. Per the germline V gene, CDR1 is SGHRS and CDR2 is YFSETQ.

This clonotype was seen repeatedly, ten times or more. The chain combines TRBV20-1 with TRBJ1-3; D might be TRBD1 (5 bases). CDR3 length equals 14 residues. V was shortened by 0 bases and J by 3 bases, with 9 bases between the two germline ends. Germline lookup yields CDR1 DFQATT and CDR2 SNEGSKA (reference sequence). As DNA, the CDR3 is TGCAGTGCTAGAGAGGTTGGGGGTGGAAACACCATATATTTT. It codes for CSAREVGGGNTIYF.

This clonotype was counted a few times. A much larger clonotype is one base distant, so this may be a read error. V is TRBV20-1 and J is TRBJ2-1, with TRBD2 matching over 7 bases. Germline V gives CDR1 DFQATT, CDR2 SNEGSKA (reference sequence). This CDR3 contains 12 residues. The CDR3 DNA is TGCAGTGCCCAAGCGGGGAACAATGAGCCGTTCTTC. It is translated as CSAQAGNNEPFF.

The V call is TRBV7-3, the J call TRBJ1-1; TRBD1 aligns across 7 bases. The CDR3 consists of 14 residues. The germline V gene encodes CDR1 SGHTA and CDR2 FQGTGA. V lost 1 base, J lost 4 bases, and 3 bases stayed unmatched. CDR3 nucleotide sequence: TGTGCCAGCAGCTTAAGACAGGGAACCACTGAAGCTTTCTTT. Its translation: CASSLRQGTTEAFF. The variable domain in full, with the rest retrieved from reference TRBV7-3 and TRBJ1-1, is GAGVSQTPSNKVTEKGKYVELRCDPISGHTALYWYRQSLGQGPEFLIYFQGTGAADDSGLPNDRFFAVRPEGSVSTLKIQRTERGDSAVYLCASSLRQGTTEAFFGQGTRLTVV.

To note about this clonotype: A read error may account for a junction end that differs from germline. The gene calls are TRBV3-1 and TRBJ2-1, with D tentatively TRBD2 (5 bases). The CDR3 totals 17 residues. Germline assignment: CDR1 LGHDT and CDR2 YNNKEL (reference sequence). CDR3 DNA sequence: TGTGCCAGCAGTCAAGCCCCGACTAAACTACTTTACAATGAGCAGTTCTTC. Translating it yields CASSQAPTKLLYNEQFF.

Ten or more counts support this clonotype. This chain joins TRBV20-1 and TRBJ2-1; TRBD1 agrees at 8 bases. CDR1 DFQATT and CDR2 SNEGSKA come from the germline V gene (reference sequence). CDR3 size: 14 residues. J was trimmed by 8 bases and V by 3 bases; bases with no gene match: 9. The CDR3 bases are TGCAGTGCTAGCACGGGACAGGCGTGGGATGAGCAGTTCTTC. It yields the protein CSASTGQAWDEQFF.

At least ten counts were recorded for this clonotype. V usage is TRBV6-1 and J usage is TRBJ1-3; no reliable D call. Germline CDR1 and CDR2: MNHNS and SASEGT. Between the trimmed V and J ends, which lost 10 bases and 6 bases, there was a span of 19 bases. The CDR3 runs 14 residues. Here the CDR3 DNA reads TGTGCCACCCAACTCGGCCGGACCTCAAACACCATATATTTT. The encoded protein is CATQLGRTSNTIYF.

The chain joins TRBV2 to TRBJ1-6; TRBD1 aligns across 9 bases. After removal of 6 bases from V and 9 bases from J, the junction contained 6 bases not matched to a gene. The CDR3 length is 14 residues. Germline CDR1 reads SNHLY; CDR2 reads FYNNEI. CDR3 nucleotide sequence: TGTGCCAGCAGAGCCGGGACAGGGCTTTCACCCCTCCACTTT. It specifies CASRAGTGLSPLHF.